This passage covers 10 T cell receptor beta chains from one sample sequenced in a study of blood T cell repertoires in COVID-19. Clones were sequenced by immunoSEQ multiplex PCR, and TCRdb holds only the in-frame ones, with some missing. In the table there are more than 300,000 clones, about 90% of which are singletons. Sequenced: peripheral blood. The receptors stem from a woman between 50 and 59 years old with COVID-19, enrolled during active disease.

The rearrangement links TRBV5-1 to TRBJ2-3, with 8 bases lining up with TRBD1. The V and J ends lost 4 bases and 1 base, in that order; junction bases with no gene match: 2. Germline V lookup: CDR1 SGHRS, CDR2 YFSETQ. The CDR3 is 14 residues long. The CDR3 DNA reads as TGCGCCAGCAGCCAACAGGGGGGCACAGATACGCAGTATTTT. Its protein product is CASSQQGGTDTQYF.

This chain joins TRBV7-9 and TRBJ2-1; 9 nucleotides line up with TRBD2. V dropped 6 bases and J dropped 4; count of bases not matched to a gene: 19. Germline-derived CDR1 and CDR2 are SEHNR and FQNEAQ (reference sequence). The CDR3 sequence is 19 residues long. In nucleotides, the CDR3 is TGTGCCAGCAGGCCAAAGGCGGCGGGAGGGCCTTCCCTATACAATGAGCAGTTCTTC. Encoded protein: CASRPKAAGGPSLYNEQFF.

There are a few counts of this clone. The rearrangement joins TRBV19 to TRBJ1-5, with TRBD1 matching 9 bases. The CDR3 is 16 amino acids. Unmatched junction bases numbered 8, after V lost 4 bases and J lost 4 bases. Germline CDR1 and CDR2: LNHDA and SQIVND (reference sequence). In nucleotides, the CDR3 is TGTGCCAGTAGTAATCCAGCTGGGACAGGGAATCAGCCCCAGCATTTT. Protein: CASSNPAGTGNQPQHF.

The chain joins TRBV6-5 to TRBJ1-1; TRBD1 aligns across 7 bases. Trimming took 6 bases from V and 5 from J; bases not matched to a gene: 12. CDR3 length: 15 residues. The V gene's germline CDR1 is MNHEY and CDR2 SVGAGI. Here the CDR3 DNA reads TGTGCCAGCAGAGGCCGACGACAGGGAAGAACTGAAGCTTTCTTT. Residues: CASRGRRQGRTEAFF.

The V call is TRBV11-3, the J call TRBJ2-2; TRBD2 aligns across 14 bases. CDR1 is SGHNT, CDR2 YENEEA, per germline. Trimming took 0 bases from V and 9 from J; bases not matched to a gene: 12. This CDR3 has 19 amino acids. CDR3 in DNA: TGTGCCAGCAGCTTAGATTGGGAGGGACTAGCGGGAGAGTACCGGGAGCTGTTTTTT. This sequence encodes CASSLDWEGLAGEYRELFF.

The CDR3 coding sequence is TGTGCCAGCAGCTTAGCCCCCTCCCGTGTGAACACCGGGGAGCTGTTTTTT. It encodes CASSLAPSRVNTGELFF. This chain joins TRBV7-8 and TRBJ2-2, with D unclear. Germline lookup yields CDR1 SGHVS and CDR2 FQNEAQ. V was trimmed by 0 bases and J by 1 base, leaving 12 bases between them. The CDR3 sequence is 17 residues long.

V and J are TRBV3-1 (or the pseudogene TRBV3-2) and TRBJ2-5; 12 positions match TRBD2. CDR3 length: 15 amino acids. Germline CDR1 reads LGHDT; CDR2 reads YNNKEL (reference sequence). The V gene end was trimmed by 3 bases and the J gene end by 4 bases; junction bases not matched to a gene: 3. CDR3 DNA: TGTGCCAGCAGCCACCTAGCGGGAGGGAGAGAGACCCAGTACTTC. This codes for CASSHLAGGRETQYF.

This chain connects TRBV13 to TRBJ2-7, with TRBD1 matching over 10 bases. This CDR3 region has 15 residues. Losses at the gene ends were 5 bases for V and 2 bases for J; bases not matched to a gene: 6. Per the germline V gene, CDR1 is PRHDT and CDR2 is FYEKMQ (reference sequence). The CDR3 reads CASSLGQGRTYEQYF. As DNA, the CDR3 is TGTGCCAGCAGCCTGGGACAGGGGAGGACCTACGAGCAGTACTTC.

J is TRBJ1-1 and V is TRBV25-1; perhaps TRBD1 as D (5 bases). V was clipped by 3 bases and J by 4 bases, with 12 bases between them. The CDR3 loop spans 14 amino acids. Looked up from germline, CDR1 is MGHDK and CDR2 is SYGVNS. CDR3 coding DNA: TGTGCCAGCAGTGATATGGGGGGTTCCACTGAAGCTTTCTTT. This gives the protein CASSDMGGSTEAFF.

About this clone: Sequence at one end of the junction differs from germline and may be a read error. This sequence joins TRBV7-7 and TRBJ2-5, with D perhaps matching TRBD2 (5 bases). The V gene's germline CDR1 is SSHAT and CDR2 FNYEAQ (reference sequence). The CDR3 sequence is 14 residues long. The CDR3: CASSPAGGLETQYF. CDR3 nucleotide sequence: TGTGCTAGCAGCCCCGCGGGCGGGTTGGAGACCCAGTACTTC.